This entry lists 20 T cell receptor beta chains sequenced from one sample in a study of early T cells in non-severe SARS-CoV-2 infection. Each CDR3 protein is one row after TCRdb ran MiXCR on the 5' RACE reads. Found here are nearly 60,000 distinct CDR3 sequences, over 9.5% of them singletons; the top ten hold approximately 9.6%. The sequencing sample was made of whole blood. These receptor sequences come from an adult who was a healthcare worker with PCR-confirmed SARS-CoV-2 infection or an uninfected control (not recorded which).

The table lists this clonotype with many counts. The V call is TRBV27, the J call TRBJ2-1; 8 bases fit TRBD2. The CDR3 consists of 15 residues. CDR1 is MNHEY, CDR2 SMNVEV, per germline (reference sequence). V gave up 3 bases and J gave up 3 bases; unmatched junction bases: 4. The DNA of the CDR3 is TGTGCCAGCAGTTTTCGGGGGGGAAACTACAATGAGCAGTTCTTC. Its translation is CASSFRGGNYNEQFF.

J is TRBJ2-3 and V is TRBV7-6; 10 nucleotides match TRBD1. The CDR3 consists of 15 residues. J was trimmed by 2 bases and V by 5 bases; bases with no gene match: 4. Germline CDR1 is SGHVS and CDR2 is FNYEAQ. The chain's CDR3 is CASSRDRGLTDTQYF. The DNA of the CDR3 is TGTGCCAGCAGCCGTGACAGGGGGCTCACAGATACGCAGTATTTT.

This clonotype was found many times. The rearrangement uses TRBV20-1 and TRBJ2-2; TRBD2 is a possible D gene (6 bases). Trimming took 3 bases from V and 4 from J, leaving 12 bases between them. CDR1 is DFQATT, CDR2 SNEGSKA, per germline (reference sequence). The CDR3 runs 14 residues. In nucleotides, the CDR3 is TGCAGTGCTAGTCTGCCCGGGGGCACCGGGGAGCTGTTTTTT. This sequence encodes CSASLPGGTGELFF.

This clonotype was observed at least ten times. The V and J genes are TRBV11-3 and TRBJ2-2, with 10 bases aligning to TRBD1. CDR1 and CDR2 (germline): SGHNT, YENEEA. CDR3 length: 17 residues. Germline trimming cut 5 bases from V and 5 bases from J; bases unmatched to any gene: 11. The CDR3 DNA reads TGTGCCAGCAGCCTTCCCCTGGGACAGGGGAGGACCGGGGAGCTGTTTTTT. Protein product: CASSLPLGQGRTGELFF.

At least ten counts were recorded for this clonotype. This chain connects TRBV29-1 to TRBJ2-7; D is perhaps TRBD1 or TRBD2 (5 bases each). The V gene's germline CDR1 is SQVTM and CDR2 ANQGSEA. The CDR3 contains 15 residues. Trimming removed 5 bases from V and 7 bases from J, with 24 bases in between. The CDR3 region has the DNA TGCAGCGTTCTAGGCCCGGGACCCCTCTCTCGGGAGCAGTACTTC. Protein product: CSVLGPGPLSREQYF.

This clonotype has more than one count but fewer than ten. The CDR3 sequence: CSAREGREGAFF. CDR3 in DNA: TGCAGTGCTAGAGAGGGAAGAGAGGGGGCTTTCTTT. The genes are TRBV20-1 and TRBJ1-1; tentative D call: TRBD1 (5 bases). This CDR3 region has 12 residues. Trimming pared 0 bases from V and 11 bases from J, leaving 13 bases between. Germline lookup yields CDR1 DFQATT and CDR2 SNEGSKA (reference sequence).

This clonotype appeared many times. The gene calls are TRBV4-1 and TRBJ2-3; no clear D gene. The germline V gene has CDR1 MGHRA and CDR2 YSYEKL. V was trimmed by 4 bases and J by 0 bases, leaving 17 bases between them. The CDR3 totals 17 residues. The CDR3: CASSLLRAGRSTDTQYF. CDR3 nucleotide sequence: TGCGCCAGCAGCCTGTTAAGGGCAGGACGTAGCACAGATACGCAGTATTTT.

The chain has TRBV18 and TRBJ1-1; D is uncertain. This CDR3 is built from 15 residues. V gave up 6 bases and J gave up 1 base, with 15 bases separating them. From germline, CDR1 is KGHSH and CDR2 LQKENI. The CDR3 is CASSLDVGSNTEAFF. CDR3 DNA: TGTGCCAGCTCCCTCGATGTAGGGTCGAACACTGAAGCTTTCTTT.

This clonotype was counted many times. This chain joins TRBV9 and TRBJ1-1; unclear D gene. Germline V gene data show CDR1 as SGDLS and CDR2 as YYNGEE. This CDR3 is built from 14 residues. Trimming removed 3 bases from V and 3 bases from J, with 12 bases in between. The CDR3 bases are TGTGCCAGCAGCGCCACAGATTTCTACACTGAAGCTTTCTTT. Protein: CASSATDFYTEAFF.

The rearrangement uses TRBV20-1 and TRBJ2-1; 14 bases align to TRBD2. Germline-derived CDR1 and CDR2 are DFQATT and SNEGSKA (reference sequence). With 5 bases clipped from V and 0 bases from J, the junction kept 3 bases outside the gene matches. The CDR3 contains 16 residues. CDR3 region: CSAGLAGGSSYNEQFF. In DNA, the CDR3 is TGCAGTGCTGGACTAGCGGGGGGAAGCTCCTACAATGAGCAGTTCTTC.

This clonotype was counted between two and nine times. The chain uses TRBV11-3 and TRBJ1-1; no firm D call. The CDR3 runs to 13 residues. V shed 5 bases and J shed 6 bases, with 13 bases lying between them. Germline loops: CDR1 SGHNT, CDR2 YENEEA. The CDR3 loop reads CASSAYTASEAFF. The CDR3 DNA reads as TGTGCCAGCAGCGCCTATACAGCGTCTGAAGCTTTCTTT.

The chain carries TRBV20-1 and TRBJ1-2; 8 nucleotides align to TRBD1. The CDR3 loop spans 14 amino acids. The germline gives CDR1 DFQATT, CDR2 SNEGSKA (reference sequence). V was pared by 3 bases and J by 3 bases, with 6 bases of the junction left unmatched. In nucleotides, the CDR3 is TGCAGTGCTAGGGGAACAGGGGGTTACTATGGCTACACCTTC. It is translated as CSARGTGGYYGYTF.

Points on this clonotype: With a much larger clone just one base away, this may be a read error. V usage is TRBV4-3 and J usage is TRBJ2-1, with TRBD2 matching 11 bases. V lost 2 bases, J lost 2 bases, and 5 bases stayed unmatched. Germline-derived CDR1 and CDR2 are LGHNA and YSLEER. The CDR3 has 17 amino acids. CDR3 region: CASSQISGRGPYNEQFF. CDR3 sequence (DNA): TGCGCCAGCAGCCAAATTAGCGGGAGGGGGCCCTACAATGAGCAGTTCTTC.

This clonotype showed up many times. The V call is TRBV4-1, the J call TRBJ2-7, with a possible D match to TRBD2 (5 bases). The V end was cut by 0 bases, the J end by 3 bases, with 12 bases between. The CDR3 length is 15 residues. The germline V gene encodes CDR1 MGHRA and CDR2 YSYEKL. CDR3 region: CASSQDWELLYEQYF. CDR3 nucleotides: TGCGCCAGCAGCCAAGACTGGGAGCTACTCTACGAGCAGTACTTC.

This chain connects TRBV7-9 to TRBJ1-5; D call uncertain. Germline V gives CDR1 SEHNR, CDR2 FQNEAQ (reference sequence). This CDR3 is 15 amino acids long. V lost 3 bases and J lost 2, with 11 bases in between. CDR3 sequence reads: CASSLSNGGNQPQHF. The CDR3 DNA follows: TGTGCCAGCAGCTTGTCTAACGGTGGCAATCAGCCCCAGCATTTT.

The chain combines TRBV7-2 with TRBJ2-3, with 8 positions matching TRBD2. The CDR3 consists of 16 residues. The V gene's germline CDR1 is SGHTA and CDR2 FQGNSA. Trimming at V came to 1 base and at J to 0 bases, leaving 3 bases not matched to a gene. The CDR3 spells CASSLGLARSTDTQYF. CDR3 DNA: TGTGCCAGCAGCTTAGGACTAGCGAGGAGCACAGATACGCAGTATTTT. Complete variable domain (other parts from reference TRBV7-2 and TRBJ2-3): GAGVSQSPSNKVTEKGKDVELRCDPISGHTALYWYRQSLGQGLEFLIYFQGNSAPDKSGLPSDRFSAERTGGSVSTLTIQRTQQEDSAVYLCASSLGLARSTDTQYFGPGTRLTVL.

This clonotype turned up a few times. The chain couples TRBV12-3 or TRBV12-4 to TRBJ2-7; a weak D match, TRBD2 (5 bases). The CDR3 contains 13 residues. Trimming removed 0 bases from V and 3 bases from J, with 6 bases in between. For the CDR3, the DNA is TGTGCCAGCAGTTTAGCCGGGAACTACGAGCAGTACTTC. It translates to CASSLAGNYEQYF.

This clonotype occurred many times. The chain is built from TRBV4-3 and TRBJ2-7; D is perhaps TRBD2 (6 bases). V dropped 1 base and J dropped 0 bases, with 7 bases sitting between them. Per the germline V gene, CDR1 is LGHNA and CDR2 is YSLEER. The CDR3 totals 14 residues. Written as DNA, the CDR3 is TGCGCCAGCAGCCAAGGGACTATCTCCTACGAGCAGTACTTC. Translating it yields CASSQGTISYEQYF.

This clonotype was seen a few times. The rearrangement joins TRBV7-9 to TRBJ2-2; D tentatively fits TRBD1 or TRBD2 (5 bases each). Germline lookup yields CDR1 SEHNR and CDR2 FQNEAQ (reference sequence). V was shortened by 4 bases and J by 13 bases, with 19 bases between the two germline ends. This CDR3 is built from 14 residues. CDR3 protein: CASSSTTDPGRLFF. CDR3 nucleotide sequence: TGTGCCAGCAGCTCCACAACCGACCCGGGACGGCTGTTTTTT.

This clonotype was observed a few times. This rearrangement joins TRBV7-3 to TRBJ2-7; weak D call: TRBD2 (5 bases). Germline V gene data show CDR1 as SGHTA and CDR2 as FQGTGA. Trimming took off 2 bases at V and 0 bases at J, with 11 bases between the two ends. This CDR3 has 15 amino acids. DNA for the CDR3: TGTGCCAGCAGCTTATTTCCGGGGTCCTCCTACGAGCAGTACTTC. Translating it yields CASSLFPGSSYEQYF.